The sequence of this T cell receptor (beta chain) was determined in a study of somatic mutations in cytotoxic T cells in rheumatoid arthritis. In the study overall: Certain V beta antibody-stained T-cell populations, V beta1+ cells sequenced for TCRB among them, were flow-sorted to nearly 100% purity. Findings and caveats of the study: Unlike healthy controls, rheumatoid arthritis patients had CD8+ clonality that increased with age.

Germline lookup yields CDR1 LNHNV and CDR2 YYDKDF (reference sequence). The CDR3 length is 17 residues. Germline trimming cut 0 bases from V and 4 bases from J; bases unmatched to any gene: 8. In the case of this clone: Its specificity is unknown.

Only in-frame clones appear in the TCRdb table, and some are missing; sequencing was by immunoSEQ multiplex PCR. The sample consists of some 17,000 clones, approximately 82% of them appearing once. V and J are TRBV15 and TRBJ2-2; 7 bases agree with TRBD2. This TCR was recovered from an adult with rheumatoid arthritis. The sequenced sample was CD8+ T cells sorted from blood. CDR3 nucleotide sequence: TGTGCCACCAGCAGAGATTCCCTAGCGGAGTTCACCGGGGAGCTGTTTTTT. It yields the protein CATSRDSLAEFTGELFF.